The rows below give T cell receptor beta chains drawn from one sample of a study of neurological immune-mediated disorders. Each CDR3 protein gets one entry after TCRdb re-called the 5' RACE reads with MiXCR. The sample gives 84,000 or so distinct CDR3 sequences, around 4.5% of which show up once; 5.7% is in the top ten. The specimen was PBMCs. All receptors derive from an older woman with multiple sclerosis. Both conserved end residues are part of each CDR3. The order of the fields is D gene, J gene, clone size, V gene, CDR3 DNA, CDR3 protein. The D gene is left open where the match is weak. Expanded clones get a size class; other rows say once, few or many, or leave the size out.

TRBD1 | TRBJ1-1 | many | TRBV5-1 | TGCGCCAGCAGCTTGAGGGGACAGACCACTGAAGCTTTCTTT | CASSLRGQTTEAFF
. | TRBJ1-5 | many | TRBV20-1 | TGCAGTGGAGGAATCGGGGTTAGCAATCAGCCCCAGCATTTT | CSGGIGVSNQPQHF
. | TRBJ1-1 | . | TRBV18 | TGTGCCACCACCGAAGGGACTGAAGCTTTCTTT | CATTEGTEAFF
. | TRBJ1-2 | many | TRBV5-1 | TGCGCCAGCAGCCCCGGCGGGGACCTCTATGGCTACACCTTC | CASSPGGDLYGYTF
TRBD1 | TRBJ1-2 | many | TRBV6-5 | TGTGCCAGCCCCGACGCCGGGACAGGAGGCTATGGCTACACCTTC | CASPDAGTGGYGYTF
. | TRBJ2-7 | many | TRBV7-9 | TGTGCCATCGGGCTGCAGAACTACGAGCAGTACTTC | CAIGLQNYEQYF
. | TRBJ1-5 | . | TRBV18 | TGTGCCAGCTCACCCGGACCGATCAATCAGCCCCAGCATTTT | CASSPGPINQPQHF
. | TRBJ1-1 | many | TRBV20-1 | TGCAGTGCTAGCCCCGGTGGGGGGGCGGGCACTGAAGCTTTCTTT | CSASPGGGAGTEAFF
TRBD1 | TRBJ1-1 | many | TRBV5-1 | TGCGCCAGCAGCTTGACCACGACAGGGGGTGTCACTGAAGCTTTCTTT | CASSLTTTGGVTEAFF
. | TRBJ1-1 | many | TRBV15 | TGTGCCACCAGCAGGAGGGGGAACACTGAAGCTTTCTTT | CATSRRGNTEAFF
. | TRBJ1-5 | many | TRBV6-1 | TGTGCCAGCAGGGGCCAGGGGTATCAGCCCCAGCATTTT | CASRGQGYQPQHF
. | TRBJ1-5 | many | TRBV5-5 | TGTGCCAGCAGCTTCGGGACGGATTCTCTACGGCCCCAGCATTTT | CASSFGTDSLRPQHF